The 27 T cell receptor beta chains below come from one sample, sequenced in a study of T cells in Graves' hyperthyroidism and ophthalmopathy. Regions amplified from RNA transcripts were the TCR beta CDR3 regions. Carried out on the TCR CDR3, a first-round RT-PCR used the HTBI primer set. TCRdb independently ran MiXCR on the multiplex PCR reads; one entry per CDR3 protein. The sample comprises under 350,000 distinct CDR3 sequences, roughly a fifth of which are singletons, and around half rests with the top ten. Sequencing input: blood. The receptors were sampled from a woman aged 45-59 years with Graves' hyperthyroidism.

J is TRBJ1-6 and V is TRBV7-2; D is perhaps TRBD1 (6 bases). CDR1 and CDR2 (germline): SGHTA, FQGNSA. The ends were cut back, 5 bases at V and 7 bases at J, with 12 bases in the middle. The CDR3 contains 14 residues. The CDR3 DNA sequence: TGTGCCAGCAGCCCGGGACACCGAAATTCACCCCTCCACTTT. Translation gives CASSPGHRNSPLHF.

CDR3 nucleotides: TGTGCCAGCTCACCTCTTTCCGGGACTAGCGGCTCCTACGAGCAGTACTTC. It codes for CASSPLSGTSGSYEQYF. This sequence joins TRBV18 and TRBJ2-7; 11 bases agree with TRBD2. The CDR3 totals 17 residues. With V trimmed by 3 bases and J by 0 bases, 7 bases remained unmatched. Germline V CDR1 and CDR2: KGHSH, LQKENI.

The chain carries TRBV15 and TRBJ1-1; D remains unclear. CDR3 length equals 17 residues. Germline V gives CDR1 LNHNV, CDR2 YYDKDF (reference sequence). V gave up 1 base and J gave up 4 bases, with 19 bases separating them. The CDR3 DNA reads as TGTGCCACCAGCAGAGGGGGAACTTGGAATATCGGCACTGAAGCTTTCTTT. Translated: CATSRGGTWNIGTEAFF.

This chain uses TRBV5-1 with TRBJ2-6; 8 bases line up with TRBD1. Losses at the gene ends were 6 bases for V and 2 bases for J; bases not matched to a gene: 7. The CDR3 runs 16 residues. Per the germline V gene, CDR1 is SGHRS and CDR2 is YFSETQ. The CDR3: CASTWAGGPGANVLTF. CDR3 sequence (DNA): TGCGCCAGCACCTGGGCAGGGGGCCCTGGGGCCAACGTCCTGACTTTC.

This clonotype was seen ten or more times. The rearrangement joins TRBV6-1 to TRBJ1-3; D remains unclear. The CDR3 loop spans 12 amino acids. Between the trimmed V and J ends, which lost 1 base and 3 bases, there was a span of 1 base. Germline CDR1 MNHNS, CDR2 SASEGT. Here the CDR3 DNA reads TGTGCCAGCAGTGAAGATGGAAACACCATATATTTT. Translating it yields CASSEDGNTIYF.

This clonotype was picked up a small number of times. The V call is TRBV4-1, the J call TRBJ2-4; TRBD2 is a possible D gene (5 bases). With 3 bases removed from V and 3 bases from J, the gap between germline ends came to 30 bases. Germline V gene data show CDR1 as MGHRA and CDR2 as YSYEKL. This CDR3 contains 21 residues. The CDR3 loop is CASSQPPPGLGSRVVKNIQYF. The CDR3 DNA reads as TGCGCCAGCAGCCAGCCCCCCCCTGGGCTAGGTTCGAGGGTGGTCAAAAACATTCAGTACTTC.

The sample holds a few counts of this clonotype. A read error may explain this, as a much larger clone is one base away. V usage is TRBV3-1 and J usage is TRBJ1-2, with TRBD1 as a possible D gene (6 bases). Germline CDR1 and CDR2: LGHDT and YNNKEL (reference sequence). This CDR3 has 15 amino acids. V gave up 2 bases and J gave up 7 bases, with 17 bases separating them. For the CDR3, the DNA is TGTGCCAGCAGCCAAAGGGCAGGGGAGGGCTTTGGCTACACCTTC. Translating it yields CASSQRAGEGFGYTF.

The chain combines TRBV12-3 or TRBV12-4 with TRBJ1-3; possibly TRBD1 for D (5 bases). CDR3 size: 15 residues. Deletions cut 5 bases from V and 6 bases from J, with 17 bases between. CDR3: CASSPPRATINTIYF. The CDR3 nucleotides are TGTGCCAGCAGTCCCCCCAGGGCCACGATAAACACCATATATTTT.

Many counts were recorded for this clonotype. The chain recombines TRBV12-3 or TRBV12-4 with TRBJ2-6, with a tentative D call TRBD1 (5 bases). This CDR3 is built from 15 residues. Trimming pared 2 bases from V and 1 base from J, leaving 6 bases between. Here the CDR3 DNA reads TGTGCCAGCAGTTTAAGGACATCTGGGGCCAACGTCCTGACTTTC. Its translation is CASSLRTSGANVLTF.

This clonotype was found many times. The chain combines TRBV10-1 with TRBJ1-2; D might be TRBD1 (6 bases). Germline CDR1 WNHNN, CDR2 SYGVQD (reference sequence). The CDR3 covers 17 residues. Trimming cost V 7 bases and J 4 bases, with 25 bases left between them. The CDR3 sequence: CASTAEGQPNTGYGYTF. CDR3 DNA: TGCGCCAGCACCGCCGAAGGACAGCCGAATACGGGCTATGGCTACACCTTC.

This clonotype has more than one count but fewer than ten. A single base separates this from a much larger clone, so it may be a read error. The rearrangement joins TRBV18 to TRBJ1-1; D ambiguous. CDR1 and CDR2 from the germline V gene are KGHSH and LQKENI. The CDR3 consists of 12 residues. Trimming cost V 2 bases and J 3 bases, with 4 bases left between them. In DNA form, the CDR3 reads TGTGCCAGCTCACCAGTGGACACTGAAGCTTTCTTT. Residues: CASSPVDTEAFF.

The rearrangement links TRBV9 to TRBJ1-3; tentatively, D is TRBD1 (5 bases). This CDR3 has 15 amino acids. Trimming cost V 4 bases and J 0 bases, with 11 bases left between them. Germline V gene data show CDR1 as SGDLS and CDR2 as YYNGEE. The CDR3 region has the DNA TGTGCCAGCAGCTGGGACGGAAGCTCTGGAAACACCATATATTTT. Amino acid sequence: CASSWDGSSGNTIYF. The whole variable domain, remainder taken from reference TRBV9 and TRBJ1-3, is DSGVTQTPKHLITATGQRVTLRCSPRSGDLSVYWYQQSLDQGLQFLIQYYNGEERAKGNILERFSAQQFPDLHSELNLSSLELGDSALYFCASSWDGSSGNTIYFGEGSWLTVV.

The rearrangement uses TRBV10-3 and TRBJ2-1; TRBD1 agrees at 7 bases. The junction had 9 bases not matched to a gene; V was cut back by 2 bases and J by 8 bases. Germline V gene lookup returns CDR1 ENHRY and CDR2 SYGVKD. This CDR3 contains 15 residues. CDR3 DNA: TGTGCCATCAGTGAGGGGGCCCTAAGGGGGCATGAGCAGTTCTTC. Translation gives CAISEGALRGHEQFF.

The sample holds many counts of this clonotype. The rearrangement links TRBV28 to TRBJ1-1, with D uncertain. The CDR3 consists of 13 residues. Trimming shortened V by 10 bases and J by 0 bases, and 12 bases separated the two germline ends. Germline CDR1 MDHEN, CDR2 SYDVKM. CDR3 loop: CATYSSVNTEAFF. The CDR3 nucleotides are TGTGCCACCTACAGTTCCGTGAACACTGAAGCTTTCTTT.

The sample holds many counts of this clonotype. The V and J genes are TRBV2 and TRBJ2-5; 8 positions match TRBD2. The J segment lost 2 bases and the V segment lost 4 bases, leaving 3 bases of the junction unmatched. Germline V gene sequence: CDR1 SNHLY, CDR2 FYNNEI. This CDR3 comprises 14 residues. The CDR3 DNA follows: TGTGCCAGCAGTGCGGGGGGGTTTCAAGAGACCCAGTACTTC. Its translation is CASSAGGFQETQYF.

This clonotype was found many times. V is TRBV28 and J is TRBJ2-1; TRBD1 might be the D (6 bases). The CDR3 runs to 16 residues. Germline values: CDR1 MDHEN, CDR2 SYDVKM. Trimming cost V 5 bases and J 0 bases, with 14 bases left between them. The CDR3 nucleotides are TGTGCCAGCAGTCCCCCCACAGGGAGCTCCTACAATGAGCAGTTCTTC. Protein: CASSPPTGSSYNEQFF.

This clonotype was found a few times. This rearrangement joins TRBV6-6 to TRBJ1-1; D is unresolved. This CDR3 has 13 amino acids. CDR1 MNHNY and CDR2 SVGAGI come from the germline V gene (reference sequence). V lost 0 bases to trimming and J lost 7 bases, with 9 bases between them. CDR3 in amino acids: CASSYSDFGEAFF. The CDR3 coding sequence is TGTGCCAGCAGTTACTCGGACTTCGGTGAAGCTTTCTTT.

This clonotype was seen many times. The chain combines TRBV27 with TRBJ2-1, with 7 bases aligning to TRBD2. V was pared by 4 bases and J by 6 bases, with 9 bases of the junction left unmatched. The V gene's germline CDR1 is MNHEY and CDR2 SMNVEV (reference sequence). The CDR3 is 15 amino acids. The CDR3 protein is CASSYRPSGGNEQFF. As DNA, the CDR3 is TGTGCCAGCAGTTACAGGCCTTCGGGAGGCAATGAGCAGTTCTTC.

This clonotype occurred many times. The chain couples TRBV7-6 to TRBJ2-2; tentatively, D is TRBD1 or TRBD2 (7 bases each). The CDR3 has 16 residues. Germline lookup yields CDR1 SGHVS and CDR2 FNYEAQ. Trimming removed 5 bases at V and 6 bases at J, with 19 bases between. This CDR3 is CASSTRGAGGAGELFF. The CDR3, as DNA: TGTGCCAGCAGCACGAGGGGAGCAGGGGGGGCCGGGGAGCTGTTTTTT.

A few counts support this clonotype. This chain connects TRBV27 to TRBJ2-3; the D is unclear. The CDR3 covers 12 residues. The germline gives CDR1 MNHEY, CDR2 SMNVEV (reference sequence). V was shortened by 5 bases and J by 8 bases, with 11 bases between the two germline ends. CDR3 amino acids: CASSPNLATQYF. The CDR3 bases are TGTGCCAGCAGTCCAAATCTTGCTACGCAGTATTTT.

The chain combines TRBV19 with TRBJ2-1; 10 bases map to TRBD2. CDR1 is LNHDA and CDR2 is SQIVND in the germline V gene (reference sequence). There are 16 residues in the CDR3. V lost 4 bases, J lost 6 bases, and 9 bases stayed unmatched. Here the CDR3 reads CASSNEREGLSNEQFF. Written as DNA, the CDR3 is TGTGCCAGTAGTAACGAGCGGGAGGGCCTTAGCAATGAGCAGTTCTTC.

Ten or more counts support this clonotype. The V gene is TRBV27, the J gene TRBJ2-1; TRBD1 might be the D (5 bases). Germline CDR1 reads MNHEY; CDR2 reads SMNVEV (reference sequence). Trimming removed 8 bases from V and 5 bases from J, with 16 bases in between. This CDR3 spans 14 amino acids. The DNA for the CDR3 is TGTGCCAGCCGCCCTTGGGGCGCCCACAATGAGCAGTTCTTC. It codes for CASRPWGAHNEQFF.

The chain combines TRBV5-1 with TRBJ1-2; 8 bases align to TRBD1. Unmatched junction bases numbered 10, after V lost 2 bases and J lost 7 bases. Germline assignment: CDR1 SGHRS and CDR2 YFSETQ. The CDR3 length is 15 residues. The CDR3 nucleotides are TGCGCCAGCAGCTTCGATGCCGGGACAGGTCTTGGCTACACCTTC. Its protein is CASSFDAGTGLGYTF. The full variable domain, its missing parts supplied by reference TRBV5-1 and TRBJ1-2, is KAGVTQTPRYLIKTRGQQVTLSCSPISGHRSVSWYQQTPGQGLQFLFEYFSETQRNKGNFPGRFSGRQFSNSRSEMNVSTLELGDSALYLCASSFDAGTGLGYTFGSGTRLTVV.

The V call is TRBV3-1, the J call TRBJ1-4, with D possibly TRBD1 on 6 matching bases. Trimming shortened V by 4 bases and J by 4 bases, and 13 bases separated the two germline ends. Germline loops: CDR1 LGHDT, CDR2 YNNKEL (reference sequence). The CDR3 contains 15 residues. The CDR3 bases are TGTGCCAGCAGCCCACCGGGACAAGTTAATGAAAAACTGTTTTTT. Residues: CASSPPGQVNEKLFF.

At least ten counts were recorded for this clonotype. V is TRBV6-1 and J is TRBJ2-5; TRBD2 aligns across 10 bases. With 2 bases clipped from V and 6 bases from J, the junction kept 12 bases outside the gene matches. Per germline, CDR1 MNHNS and CDR2 SASEGT. This CDR3 has 17 residues. CDR3 in DNA: TGTGCCAGCAGTGAAAGGGAAGTAGCGGGGGGTCTTAAGACCCAGTACTTC. The encoded protein is CASSEREVAGGLKTQYF.

In this sample, this clonotype turned up many times. The gene calls are TRBV5-1 and TRBJ1-4; D gene unclear. CDR3 length: 17 residues. Trimming took 9 bases from V and 7 from J, leaving 28 bases between them. CDR1 SGHRS and CDR2 YFSETQ come from the germline V gene. For the CDR3, the DNA is TGCGCCACCCGGAAAACCCCACCGGCGGCGGGAGGTGAAAAACTGTTTTTT. Translating it yields CATRKTPPAAGGEKLFF.

The chain recombines TRBV9 with TRBJ2-3; D might be TRBD1 (5 bases). Germline assignment: CDR1 SGDLS and CDR2 YYNGEE. V lost 4 bases and J 2 bases, leaving 17 bases between the germline ends. The CDR3 has 16 residues. In DNA form, the CDR3 reads TGTGCCAGCAGCCGTCAACAGGAGATTTACACAGATACGCAGTATTTT. It yields the protein CASSRQQEIYTDTQYF.